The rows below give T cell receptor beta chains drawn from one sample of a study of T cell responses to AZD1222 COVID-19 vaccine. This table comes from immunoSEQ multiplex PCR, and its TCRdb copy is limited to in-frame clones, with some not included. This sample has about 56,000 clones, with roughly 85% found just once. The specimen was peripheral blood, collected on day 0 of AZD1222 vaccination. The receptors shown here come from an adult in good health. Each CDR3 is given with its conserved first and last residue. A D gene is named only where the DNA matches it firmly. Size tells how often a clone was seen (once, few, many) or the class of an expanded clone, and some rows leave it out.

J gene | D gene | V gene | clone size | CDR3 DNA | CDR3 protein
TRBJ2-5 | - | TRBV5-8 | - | TGTGCCAGCACCCGTGATTCGGAGACCCAGTACTTC | CASTRDSETQYF
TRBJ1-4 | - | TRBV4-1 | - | TGCGCCAGCAGCCAAGAGGGCAGGGGTGGGGAAAAACTGTTTTTT | CASSQEGRGGEKLFF
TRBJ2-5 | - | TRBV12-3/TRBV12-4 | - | TGTGCCAGCAGTCAAGGGGAGACCCAGTACTTC | CASSQGETQYF
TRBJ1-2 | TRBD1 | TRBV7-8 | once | TGTGCCAGCAGCCGTGACAGGGCTGGCTACACCTTC | CASSRDRAGYTF
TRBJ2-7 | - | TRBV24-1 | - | TGTGCCACCAGTCTTACAGGGACCTACGAGCAGTACTTC | CATSLTGTYEQYF
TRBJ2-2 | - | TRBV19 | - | TGTGCCAGTAGTATTGGGCTGGTCGGGGAGCTGTTTTTT | CASSIGLVGELFF
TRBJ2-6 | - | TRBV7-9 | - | TGTGCCAGCAGCTCGCCGGGGGCCAACGTCCTGACTTTC | CASSSPGANVLTF
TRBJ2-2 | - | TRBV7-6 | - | TGTGCCAGCAGCCGGACAGAGACCGGGGAGCTGTTTTTT | CASSRTETGELFF
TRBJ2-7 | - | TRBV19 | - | TGTGCCAGTAGTACCCTCACGCTCCAGGGGACCCCATACGAGCAGTACTTC | CASSTLTLQGTPYEQYF
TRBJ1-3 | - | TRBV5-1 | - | TGCGCCAGCAGCTTGGCGGGGGACGGAAACACCATATATTTT | CASSLAGDGNTIYF
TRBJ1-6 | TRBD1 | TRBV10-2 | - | TGCGCCAGCACCAGACAGGGGACCAATTCACCCCTCCACTTT | CASTRQGTNSPLHF
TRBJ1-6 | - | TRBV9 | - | TGTGCCAGCAGCGTTCTTAATGGGGATTCACCCCTCCACTTT | CASSVLNGDSPLHF
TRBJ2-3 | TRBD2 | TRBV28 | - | TGTGCCAGCACCAATATCCTAGCGGGGTTAACAGATACGCAGTATTTT | CASTNILAGLTDTQYF
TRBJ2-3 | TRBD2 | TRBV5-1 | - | TGCGCCAGCAGCACCCTAGCGGATTCCACAGATACGCAGTATTTT | CASSTLADSTDTQYF
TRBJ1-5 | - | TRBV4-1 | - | TGCGCCAGCAGCCAAGACGGGGGGATAGGCAATCAGCCCCAGCATTTT | CASSQDGGIGNQPQHF
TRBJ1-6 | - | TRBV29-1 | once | TGCAGCGTTCAGACAGAAGTCTATTCACCCCTCCACTTT | CSVQTEVYSPLHF